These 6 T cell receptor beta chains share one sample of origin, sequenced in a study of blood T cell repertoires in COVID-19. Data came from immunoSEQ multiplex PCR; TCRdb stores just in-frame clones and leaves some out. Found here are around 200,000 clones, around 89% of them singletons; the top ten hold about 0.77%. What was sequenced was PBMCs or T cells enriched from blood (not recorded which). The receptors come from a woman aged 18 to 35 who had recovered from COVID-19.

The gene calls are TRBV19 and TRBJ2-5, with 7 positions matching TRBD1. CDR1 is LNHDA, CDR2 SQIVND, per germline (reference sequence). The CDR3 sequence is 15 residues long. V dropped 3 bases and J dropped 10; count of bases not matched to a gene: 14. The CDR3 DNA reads TGTGCCAGTAGTATGGTCCACAGACAGGGTAGAAGCCAGTACTTC. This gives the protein CASSMVHRQGRSQYF.

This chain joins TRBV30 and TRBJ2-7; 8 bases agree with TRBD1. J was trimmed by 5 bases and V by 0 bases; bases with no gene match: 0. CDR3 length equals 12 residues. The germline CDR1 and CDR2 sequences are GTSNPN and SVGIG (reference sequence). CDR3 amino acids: CAWSVQGDEQYF. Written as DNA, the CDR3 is TGTGCCTGGAGTGTACAGGGGGACGAGCAGTACTTC.

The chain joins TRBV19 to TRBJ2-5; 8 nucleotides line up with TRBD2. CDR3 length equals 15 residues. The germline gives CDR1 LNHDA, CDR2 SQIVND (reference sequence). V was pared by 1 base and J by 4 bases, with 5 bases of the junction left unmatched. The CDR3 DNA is TGTGCCAGTAGTATAGCGGGAGGGCCGGGAGAGACCCAGTACTTC. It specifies CASSIAGGPGETQYF. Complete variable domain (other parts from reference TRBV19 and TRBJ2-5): DGGITQSPKYLFRKEGQNVTLSCEQNLNHDAMYWYRQDPGQGLRLIYYSQIVNDFQKGDIAEGYSVSREKKESFPLTVTSAQKNPTAFYLCASSIAGGPGETQYFGPGTRLLVL.

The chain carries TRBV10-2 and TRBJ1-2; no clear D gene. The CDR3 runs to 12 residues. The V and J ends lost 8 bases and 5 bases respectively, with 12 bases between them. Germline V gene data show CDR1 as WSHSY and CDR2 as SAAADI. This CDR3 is CASFYATYGYTF. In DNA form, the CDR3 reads TGCGCCAGCTTTTATGCTACTTATGGCTACACCTTC.

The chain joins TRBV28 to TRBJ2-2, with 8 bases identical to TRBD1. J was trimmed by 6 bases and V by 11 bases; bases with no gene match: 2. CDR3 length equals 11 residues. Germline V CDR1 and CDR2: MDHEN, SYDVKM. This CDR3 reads CAGQGPGELFF. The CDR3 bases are TGTGCCGGACAGGGCCCCGGGGAGCTGTTTTTT. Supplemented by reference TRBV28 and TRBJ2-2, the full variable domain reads DVKVTQSSRYLVKRTGEKVFLECVQDMDHENMFWYRQDPGLGLRLIYFSYDVKMKEKGDIPEGYSVSREKKERFSLILESASTNQTSMYLCAGQGPGELFFGEGSRLTVL.

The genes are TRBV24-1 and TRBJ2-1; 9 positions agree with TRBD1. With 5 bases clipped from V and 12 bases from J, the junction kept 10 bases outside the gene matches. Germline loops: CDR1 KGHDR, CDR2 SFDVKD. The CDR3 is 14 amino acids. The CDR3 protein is CATSGQGEAIRQFF. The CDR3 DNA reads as TGTGCCACCAGTGGACAGGGGGAAGCAATAAGGCAGTTCTTC.